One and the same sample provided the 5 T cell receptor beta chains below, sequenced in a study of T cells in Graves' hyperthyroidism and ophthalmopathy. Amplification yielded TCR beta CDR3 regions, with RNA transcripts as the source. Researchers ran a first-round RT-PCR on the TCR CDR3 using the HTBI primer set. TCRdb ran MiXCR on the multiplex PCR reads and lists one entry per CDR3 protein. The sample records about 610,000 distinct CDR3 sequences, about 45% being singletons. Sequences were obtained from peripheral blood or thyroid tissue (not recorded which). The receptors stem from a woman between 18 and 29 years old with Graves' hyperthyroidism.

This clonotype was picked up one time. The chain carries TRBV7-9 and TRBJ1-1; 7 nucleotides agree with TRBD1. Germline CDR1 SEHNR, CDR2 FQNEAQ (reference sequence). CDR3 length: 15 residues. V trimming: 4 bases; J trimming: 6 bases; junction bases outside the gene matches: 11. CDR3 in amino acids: CASSSIAGTGAEAFF. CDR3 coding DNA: TGTGCCAGCAGCTCCATAGCGGGAACAGGGGCTGAAGCTTTCTTT.

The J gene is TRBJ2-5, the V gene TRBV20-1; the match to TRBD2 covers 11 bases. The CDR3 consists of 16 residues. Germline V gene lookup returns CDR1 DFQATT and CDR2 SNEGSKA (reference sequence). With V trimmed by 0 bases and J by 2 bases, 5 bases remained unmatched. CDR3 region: CSARDSGRVGQETQYF. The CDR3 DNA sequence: TGCAGTGCTAGAGATAGCGGGAGGGTGGGGCAAGAGACCCAGTACTTC.

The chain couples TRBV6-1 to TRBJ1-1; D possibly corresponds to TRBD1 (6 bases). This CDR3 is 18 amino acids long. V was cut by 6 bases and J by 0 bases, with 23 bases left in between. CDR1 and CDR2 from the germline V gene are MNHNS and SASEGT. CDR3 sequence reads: CASSATRDIGFMNTEAFF. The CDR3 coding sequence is TGTGCCAGCAGCGCAACGCGGGACATCGGTTTCATGAACACTGAAGCTTTCTTT.

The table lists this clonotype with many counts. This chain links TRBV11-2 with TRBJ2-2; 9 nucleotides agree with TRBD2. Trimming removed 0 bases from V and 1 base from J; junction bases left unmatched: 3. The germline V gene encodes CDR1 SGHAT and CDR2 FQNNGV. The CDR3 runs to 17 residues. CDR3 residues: CASSLDGTSWNTGELFF. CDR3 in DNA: TGTGCCAGCAGCTTAGATGGGACTAGCTGGAACACCGGGGAGCTGTTTTTT.

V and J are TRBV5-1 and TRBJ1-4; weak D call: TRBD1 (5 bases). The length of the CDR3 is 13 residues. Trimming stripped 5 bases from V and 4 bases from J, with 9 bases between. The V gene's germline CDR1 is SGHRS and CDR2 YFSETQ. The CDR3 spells CASRTDGNEKLFF. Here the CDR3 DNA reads TGCGCCAGCAGGACAGACGGTAATGAAAAACTGTTTTTT.